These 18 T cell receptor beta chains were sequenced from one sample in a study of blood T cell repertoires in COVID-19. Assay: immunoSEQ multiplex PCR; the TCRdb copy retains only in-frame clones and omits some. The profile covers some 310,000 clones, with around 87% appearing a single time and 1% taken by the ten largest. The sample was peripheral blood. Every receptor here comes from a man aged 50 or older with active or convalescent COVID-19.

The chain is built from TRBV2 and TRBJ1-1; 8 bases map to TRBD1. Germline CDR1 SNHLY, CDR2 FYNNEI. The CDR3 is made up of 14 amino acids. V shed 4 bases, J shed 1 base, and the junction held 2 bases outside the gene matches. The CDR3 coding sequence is TGTGCCAGCAGTGGGACAGGGAGGAACACTGAAGCTTTCTTT. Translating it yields CASSGTGRNTEAFF.

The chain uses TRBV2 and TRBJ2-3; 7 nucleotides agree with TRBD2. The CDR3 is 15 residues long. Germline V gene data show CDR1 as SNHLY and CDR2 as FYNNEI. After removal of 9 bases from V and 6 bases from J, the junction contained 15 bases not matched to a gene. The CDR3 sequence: CASGAGAGEADTQYF. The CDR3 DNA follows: TGTGCCAGTGGGGCTGGGGCGGGAGAAGCGGATACGCAGTATTTT.

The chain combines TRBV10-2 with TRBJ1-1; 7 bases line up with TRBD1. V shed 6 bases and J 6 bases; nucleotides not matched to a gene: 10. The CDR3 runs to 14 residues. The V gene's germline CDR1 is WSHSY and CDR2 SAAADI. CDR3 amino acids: CASSGDRVNPEAFF. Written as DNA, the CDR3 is TGCGCCAGCAGCGGTGACAGGGTGAATCCTGAAGCTTTCTTT.

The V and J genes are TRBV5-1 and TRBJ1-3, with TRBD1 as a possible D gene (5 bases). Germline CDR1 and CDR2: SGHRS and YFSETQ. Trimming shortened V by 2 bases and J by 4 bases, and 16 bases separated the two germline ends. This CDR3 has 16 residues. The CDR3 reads CASSFGGESLGNTIYF. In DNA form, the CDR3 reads TGCGCCAGCAGCTTTGGAGGGGAAAGCCTCGGAAACACCATATATTTT.

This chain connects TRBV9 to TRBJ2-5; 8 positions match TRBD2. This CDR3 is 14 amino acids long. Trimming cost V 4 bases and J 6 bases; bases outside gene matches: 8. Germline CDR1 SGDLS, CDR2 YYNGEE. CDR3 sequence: CASSFVGTSKTQYF. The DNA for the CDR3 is TGTGCCAGCAGCTTCGTCGGGACTAGTAAGACCCAGTACTTC.

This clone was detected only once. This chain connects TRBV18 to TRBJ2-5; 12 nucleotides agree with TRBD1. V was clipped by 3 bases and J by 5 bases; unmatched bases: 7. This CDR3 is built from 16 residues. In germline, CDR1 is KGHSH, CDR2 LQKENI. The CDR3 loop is CASSPTGTGGAETQYF. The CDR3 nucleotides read TGTGCCAGCTCACCGACCGGGACAGGGGGCGCTGAGACCCAGTACTTC.

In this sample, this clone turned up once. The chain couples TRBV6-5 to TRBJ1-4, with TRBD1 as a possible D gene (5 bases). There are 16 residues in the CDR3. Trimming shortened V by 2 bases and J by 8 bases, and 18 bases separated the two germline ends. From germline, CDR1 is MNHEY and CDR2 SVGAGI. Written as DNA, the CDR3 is TGTGCCAGCAGTTACGATCTAGGGGTCACGGTGGAAAAACTGTTTTTT. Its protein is CASSYDLGVTVEKLFF.

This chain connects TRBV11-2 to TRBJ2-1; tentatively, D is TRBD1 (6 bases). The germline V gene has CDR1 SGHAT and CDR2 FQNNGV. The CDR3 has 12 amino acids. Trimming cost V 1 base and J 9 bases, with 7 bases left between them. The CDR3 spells CASSLGGGEQFF. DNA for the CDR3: TGTGCCAGCAGCTTAGGAGGGGGTGAGCAGTTCTTC.

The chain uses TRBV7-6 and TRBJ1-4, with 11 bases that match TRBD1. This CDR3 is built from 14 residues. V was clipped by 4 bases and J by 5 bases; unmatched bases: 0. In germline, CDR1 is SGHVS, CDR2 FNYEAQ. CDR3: CASSWDRGNEKLFF. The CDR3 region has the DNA TGTGCCAGCAGCTGGGACAGGGGGAATGAAAAACTGTTTTTT.

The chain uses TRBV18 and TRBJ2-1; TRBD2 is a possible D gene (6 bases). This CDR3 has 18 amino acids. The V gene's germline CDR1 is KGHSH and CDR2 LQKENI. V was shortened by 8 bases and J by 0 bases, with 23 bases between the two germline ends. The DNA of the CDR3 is TGTGCCAGCACTTCCGGGAAGTTTAAGGGACTCTCCTACAATGAGCAGTTCTTC. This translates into CASTSGKFKGLSYNEQFF.

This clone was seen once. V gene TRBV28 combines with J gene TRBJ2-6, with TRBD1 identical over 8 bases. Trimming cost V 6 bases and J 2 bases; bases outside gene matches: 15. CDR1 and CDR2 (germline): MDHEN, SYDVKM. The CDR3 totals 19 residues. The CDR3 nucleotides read TGTGCCAGCAGATACCCCACCCGGGACAGGAGGACTGGGGCCAACGTCCTGACTTTC. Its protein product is CASRYPTRDRRTGANVLTF.

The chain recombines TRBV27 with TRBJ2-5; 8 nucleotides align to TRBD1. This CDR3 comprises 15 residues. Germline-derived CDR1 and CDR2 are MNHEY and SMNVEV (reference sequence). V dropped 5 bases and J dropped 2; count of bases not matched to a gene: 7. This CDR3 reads CASSPGTGIQETQYF. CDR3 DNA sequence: TGTGCCAGCAGTCCAGGGACAGGTATACAAGAGACCCAGTACTTC.

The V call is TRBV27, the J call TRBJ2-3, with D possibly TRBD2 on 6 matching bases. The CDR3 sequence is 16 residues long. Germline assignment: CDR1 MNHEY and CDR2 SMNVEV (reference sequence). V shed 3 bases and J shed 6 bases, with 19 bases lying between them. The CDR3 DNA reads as TGTGCCAGCAGTTTTAGTTTCGCGGGAAGTGGGGATACGCAGTATTTT. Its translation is CASSFSFAGSGDTQYF.

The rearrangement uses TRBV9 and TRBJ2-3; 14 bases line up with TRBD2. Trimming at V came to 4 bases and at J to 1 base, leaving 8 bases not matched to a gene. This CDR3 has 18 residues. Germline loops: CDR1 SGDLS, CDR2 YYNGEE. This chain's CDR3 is CASSKGTSGSVGTDTQYF. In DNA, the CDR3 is TGTGCCAGCAGCAAAGGGACTAGCGGGAGTGTTGGCACAGATACGCAGTATTTT.

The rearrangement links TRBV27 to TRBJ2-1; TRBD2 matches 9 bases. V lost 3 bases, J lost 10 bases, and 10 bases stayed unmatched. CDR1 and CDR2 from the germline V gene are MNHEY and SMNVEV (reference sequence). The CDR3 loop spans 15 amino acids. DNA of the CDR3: TGTGCCAGCAGTTTGGGGGGGCGGGGGGGACTAGAGCAGTTCTTC. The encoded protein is CASSLGGRGGLEQFF.

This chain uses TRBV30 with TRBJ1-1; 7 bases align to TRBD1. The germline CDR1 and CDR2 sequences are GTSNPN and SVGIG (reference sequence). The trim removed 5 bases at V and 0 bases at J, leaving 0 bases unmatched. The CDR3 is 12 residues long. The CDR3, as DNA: TGTGCCTGGGACAGGGTGAACACTGAAGCTTTCTTT. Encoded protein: CAWDRVNTEAFF. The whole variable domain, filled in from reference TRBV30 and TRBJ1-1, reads SQTIHQWPATLVQPVGSPLSLECTVEGTSNPNLYWYRQAAGRGLQLLFYSVGIGQISSEVPQNLSASRPQDRQFILSSKKLLLSDSGFYLCAWDRVNTEAFFGQGTRLTVV.

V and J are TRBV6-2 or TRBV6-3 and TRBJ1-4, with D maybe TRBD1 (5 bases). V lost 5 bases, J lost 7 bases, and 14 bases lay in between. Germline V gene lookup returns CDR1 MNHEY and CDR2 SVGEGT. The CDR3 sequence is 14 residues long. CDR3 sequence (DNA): TGTGCCAGCAGTACGGGGGAAGGGGTTGAAAAACTGTTTTTT. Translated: CASSTGEGVEKLFF.

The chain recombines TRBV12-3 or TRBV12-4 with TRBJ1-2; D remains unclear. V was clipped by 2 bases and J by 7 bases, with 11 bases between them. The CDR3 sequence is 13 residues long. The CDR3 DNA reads TGTGCCAGCAGTTTAACCGGGGTCCGTGGCTACACCTTC. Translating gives CASSLTGVRGYTF.